This T cell receptor (beta chain) derives from a study of T cell clones after liver transplantation. Study-wide background: TCRbeta sequencing after a pre-transplant mixed lymphocyte reaction identified graft-donor-reactive clones, later tracked in post-transplant blood. Study results and limitations: A larger donor-reactive than third-party decline suggested partial antigen-specific deletion.

The count of this clone is one. Its specificity is not known. Here immunoSEQ multiplex PCR was the method, and the copy in TCRdb shows in-frame clones only, minus some. The sample shows about 45,000 clones, around 84% of them seen only once. The sequence was obtained from a human patient who received a liver transplant. Some T cells may be transferred from the graft donor. The sample in question was CD4+ T cells from blood, obtained 24 months after liver transplant.

The CDR3 reads CASSLGTSGTNEQFF. DNA of the CDR3: TGCGCCAGCAGCCTGGGGACTAGCGGGACCAATGAGCAGTTCTTC. The chain combines TRBV5-1 with TRBJ2-1; 13 bases fit TRBD2. V trimming: 4 bases; J trimming: 6 bases; junction bases outside the gene matches: 4. CDR1 SGHRS and CDR2 YFSETQ come from the germline V gene. This CDR3 contains 15 residues. Based on the CDR3 plus reference TRBV5-1 and TRBJ2-1, the full variable domain is KAGVTQTPRYLIKTRGQQVTLSCSPISGHRSVSWYQQTPGQGLQFLFEYFSETQRNKGNFPGRFSGRQFSNSRSEMNVSTLELGDSALYLCASSLGTSGTNEQFFGPGTRLTVL.